This entry lists 30 T cell receptor beta chains sequenced from one sample in a study of cytomegalovirus exposure and HLA in healthy donors. Primers: 60 Vbeta forward and 13 Jbeta reverse. Using immunoSEQ multiplex PCR, the repertoire was profiled, and TCRdb retains in-frame clones only, with some absent. Among some 100,000 clones listed, 75% to 85% were seen once. Sequencing was performed on PBMCs. Source of these receptors: a woman between 18 and 29 years old in good health and CMV-seronegative.

This clone was seen just once. The chain links TRBV28 to TRBJ2-5, with TRBD1 matching 8 bases. The J segment lost 4 bases and the V segment lost 3 bases, leaving 7 bases of the junction unmatched. The germline gives CDR1 MDHEN, CDR2 SYDVKM. This CDR3 region has 15 residues. The CDR3 reads CASSFPSGGAETQYF. CDR3 coding DNA: TGTGCCAGCAGTTTCCCCTCAGGGGGCGCAGAGACCCAGTACTTC.

The rearrangement joins TRBV7-9 to TRBJ2-3; 8 positions agree with TRBD1. Germline V gives CDR1 SEHNR, CDR2 FQNEAQ (reference sequence). The CDR3 contains 17 residues. V shed 2 bases and J 4 bases; nucleotides not matched to a gene: 11. The chain's CDR3 is CASSLLGPWGQADTQYF. The CDR3 DNA follows: TGTGCCAGCAGCTTACTGGGGCCCTGGGGACAGGCAGATACGCAGTATTTT.

The chain links TRBV5-1 to TRBJ2-3; 8 bases are shared with TRBD2. The germline V gene encodes CDR1 SGHRS and CDR2 YFSETQ. Trimming removed 4 bases from V and 2 bases from J; junction bases left unmatched: 3. This CDR3 spans 14 amino acids. The CDR3 spells CASSAGLDTDTQYF. DNA for the CDR3: TGCGCCAGCAGCGCGGGACTAGACACAGATACGCAGTATTTT.

The chain has TRBV15 and TRBJ2-3, with TRBD1 matching over 8 bases. The CDR3 loop spans 13 amino acids. Germline values: CDR1 LNHNV, CDR2 YYDKDF (reference sequence). V trimming: 9 bases; J trimming: 2 bases; junction bases outside the gene matches: 4. DNA for the CDR3: TGTGCCACAGGGGACAGGAACACAGATACGCAGTATTTT. Translated: CATGDRNTDTQYF.

The chain couples TRBV5-4 to TRBJ2-7; 9 nucleotides agree with TRBD2. With 4 bases clipped from V and 2 bases from J, the junction kept 13 bases outside the gene matches. There are 17 residues in the CDR3. Germline lookup yields CDR1 SGHNT and CDR2 YYREEE (reference sequence). CDR3 amino acids: CASSRKLAGELAYEQYF. In nucleotides, the CDR3 is TGTGCCAGCAGCCGTAAACTAGCGGGTGAATTAGCCTACGAGCAGTACTTC.

The chain combines TRBV9 with TRBJ2-2, with D maybe TRBD1 (6 bases). Trimming took 0 bases from V and 3 from J, leaving 12 bases between them. CDR3 size: 16 residues. In germline, CDR1 is SGDLS, CDR2 YYNGEE. CDR3 in amino acids: CASSVADRFYTGELFF. The CDR3 nucleotides are TGTGCCAGCAGCGTAGCCGACAGGTTTTACACCGGGGAGCTGTTTTTT. The full variable domain, its missing parts supplied by reference TRBV9 and TRBJ2-2, is DSGVTQTPKHLITATGQRVTLRCSPRSGDLSVYWYQQSLDQGLQFLIQYYNGEERAKGNILERFSAQQFPDLHSELNLSSLELGDSALYFCASSVADRFYTGELFFGEGSRLTVL.

The chain uses TRBV6-5 and TRBJ2-4; 9 nucleotides agree with TRBD1. The V segment lost 2 bases and the J segment 6 bases; nucleotides outside the gene matches: 2. Germline V gene data show CDR1 as MNHEY and CDR2 as SVGAGI. The CDR3 has 14 residues. CDR3 sequence reads: CASSYDRGVNIQYF. The CDR3 nucleotides read TGTGCCAGCAGTTACGACAGGGGGGTAAACATTCAGTACTTC.

V is TRBV5-6 and J is TRBJ2-7, with D possibly being TRBD2 (6 bases). V lost 4 bases to trimming and J lost 2 bases, with 19 bases between them. Germline assignment: CDR1 SGHDT and CDR2 YYEEEE. This CDR3 comprises 16 residues. The CDR3 protein is CASSPTDEGGAYEQYF. As DNA, the CDR3 is TGTGCCAGCAGCCCCACGGATGAGGGAGGAGCCTACGAGCAGTACTTC.

J is TRBJ2-1 and V is TRBV12-2; the D call in the table, TRBD1, was not verified against the DNA. TRBV12-2 is termed a pseudogene. The CDR3 totals 12 residues. The chain's CDR3 is CASRLVDREQFF. DNA of the CDR3: TGTGCAAGTCGCTTAGTCGACAGGGAGCAGTTCTTC.

The chain recombines TRBV7-2 with TRBJ2-5, with D unresolved. Between the trimmed V and J ends, which lost 5 bases and 9 bases, there was a span of 10 bases. The CDR3 runs 11 residues. The germline gives CDR1 SGHTA, CDR2 FQGNSA. CDR3 in amino acids: CASSISIAQYF. The CDR3 DNA sequence: TGTGCCAGCAGCATTAGTATTGCCCAGTACTTC.

V and J are TRBV6-1 and TRBJ2-1; TRBD2 matches at 7 bases. The germline V gene has CDR1 MNHNS and CDR2 SASEGT. Trimming took 2 bases from V and 2 from J; bases not matched to a gene: 6. The CDR3 loop spans 16 amino acids. The CDR3 region is CASSERREPPYNEQFF. DNA for the CDR3: TGTGCCAGCAGTGAAAGGCGGGAGCCCCCCTACAATGAGCAGTTCTTC.

About this clone: At one of its ends the junction is not consistent with the germline gene, which may arise from a read error. V gene TRBV6-1 combines with J gene TRBJ1-5, with D tentatively TRBD1 (6 bases). The V gene's germline CDR1 is MNHNS and CDR2 SASEGT. This CDR3 spans 18 amino acids. In nucleotides, the CDR3 is TGTGCCAGCAGTAAAGCCGGGACACAAATGACTAGCAATCAGCCCCAGCATTTT. This encodes CASSKAGTQMTSNQPQHF.

This chain joins TRBV9 and TRBJ2-1, with a possible D match to TRBD1 (5 bases). Trimming cost V 2 bases and J 5 bases, with 17 bases left between them. This CDR3 has 16 residues. Germline values: CDR1 SGDLS, CDR2 YYNGEE. As DNA, the CDR3 is TGTGCCAGCAGCGTCCAGGGCCGGGCCCTTGACAATGAGCAGTTCTTC. This translates into CASSVQGRALDNEQFF.

The chain recombines TRBV5-4 with TRBJ1-1, with D perhaps matching TRBD1 (6 bases). Trimming stripped 4 bases from V and 3 bases from J, with 10 bases between. Looked up from germline, CDR1 is SGHNT and CDR2 is YYREEE (reference sequence). The CDR3 runs 13 residues. CDR3 DNA sequence: TGTGCCAGCAGCCCTGGACAGTACACTGAAGCTTTCTTT. Residues: CASSPGQYTEAFF.

This chain uses TRBV29-1 with TRBJ1-2, with a weak D call TRBD1 (5 bases). The CDR3 spans 13 residues. The germline V gene has CDR1 SQVTM and CDR2 ANQGSEA. V was clipped by 4 bases and J by 3 bases, with 12 bases between them. This CDR3 is CSVAQGGDYGYTF. CDR3 nucleotides: TGCAGCGTTGCCCAGGGTGGCGACTATGGCTACACCTTC. Drawing the rest from reference TRBV29-1 and TRBJ1-2, the complete variable domain is SAVISQKPSRDICQRGTSLTIQCQVDSQVTMMFWYRQQPGQSLTLIATANQGSEATYESGFVIDKFPISRPNLTFSTLTVSNMSPEDSSIYLCSVAQGGDYGYTFGSGTRLTVV.

V usage is TRBV4-3 and J usage is TRBJ2-6; no firm D call. Germline V CDR1 and CDR2: LGHNA, YSLEER. The ends were cut back, 4 bases at V and 2 bases at J, with 6 bases in the middle. The CDR3 consists of 14 residues. The CDR3 region is CASSRGTGANVLTF. DNA for the CDR3: TGCGCCAGCAGCCGCGGTACTGGGGCCAACGTCCTGACTTTC.

The gene calls are TRBV5-4 and TRBJ2-3; perhaps TRBD1 as D (6 bases). V was clipped by 3 bases and J by 6 bases, with 17 bases between them. The CDR3 runs to 15 residues. The germline V gene has CDR1 SGHNT and CDR2 YYREEE (reference sequence). CDR3 coding DNA: TGTGCCAGCAGCTCCTTCGGACAGCCAGGGGATACGCAGTATTTT. Encoded protein: CASSSFGQPGDTQYF.

The rearrangement joins TRBV6-4 to TRBJ1-2; 9 bases agree with TRBD1. Germline V gene lookup returns CDR1 MRHNA and CDR2 SNTAGT. The CDR3 is 15 residues long. V was pared by 8 bases and J by 8 bases, with 15 bases of the junction left unmatched. CDR3 loop: CASPTPQGAGCGYTF. For the CDR3, the DNA is TGTGCCAGCCCTACCCCACAGGGGGCAGGGTGCGGCTACACCTTC.

This chain uses TRBV5-4 with TRBJ2-3; 8 nucleotides agree with TRBD1. Germline V gives CDR1 SGHNT, CDR2 YYREEE (reference sequence). The CDR3 is 14 residues long. V shed 3 bases, J shed 10 bases, and the junction held 10 bases outside the gene matches. DNA of the CDR3: TGTGCCAGCAGCTACGACAGGGGCGAGGATCCGCAGTATTTT. Protein product: CASSYDRGEDPQYF.

This clone was seen only a few times. This sequence joins TRBV7-2 and TRBJ2-3, with 15 bases identical to TRBD2. Per germline, CDR1 SGHTA and CDR2 FQGNSA. CDR3 length: 16 residues. The V segment lost 4 bases and the J segment 4 bases; nucleotides outside the gene matches: 3. DNA for the CDR3: TGTGCCAGCAGCTCCGGACTAGCGGGAGGGGCAGATACGCAGTATTTT. Residues: CASSSGLAGGADTQYF.

This chain connects TRBV4-3 to TRBJ2-1; TRBD2 aligns across 9 bases. Trimming took 1 base from V and 4 from J; bases not matched to a gene: 5. The V gene's germline CDR1 is LGHNA and CDR2 YSLEER. The length of the CDR3 is 16 residues. CDR3 sequence: CASSQVMAGGYNEQFF. The DNA of the CDR3 is TGCGCCAGCAGCCAAGTAATGGCGGGGGGGTACAATGAGCAGTTCTTC.

The V gene is TRBV7-9, the J gene TRBJ2-7; D is possibly TRBD2 (6 bases). Germline CDR1 SEHNR, CDR2 FQNEAQ (reference sequence). This CDR3 is built from 13 residues. V lost 6 bases, J lost 2 bases, and 11 bases lay in between. The CDR3 DNA reads as TGTGCCAGCAGTAGCGGACGAGCCTACGAGCAGTACTTC. Its translation is CASSSGRAYEQYF.

The genes are TRBV9 and TRBJ2-5; 12 bases agree with TRBD2. This CDR3 has 15 amino acids. Trimming cost V 3 bases and J 5 bases; bases outside gene matches: 5. The germline CDR1 and CDR2 sequences are SGDLS and YYNGEE. CDR3 bases: TGTGCCAGCAGCGACCCCGGGACTAGCGGGGAGACCCAGTACTTC. This sequence encodes CASSDPGTSGETQYF.

CDR3 bases: TGCGCCAGCGCCGAAGGGGTGAATTCACCCCTCCACTTT. Protein sequence: CASAEGVNSPLHF. The chain links TRBV5-1 to TRBJ1-6, with D maybe TRBD1 (5 bases). CDR3 length: 13 residues. V shed 7 bases and J shed 7 bases, with 12 bases lying between them. Germline CDR1 SGHRS, CDR2 YFSETQ.

J is TRBJ1-4 and V is TRBV28, with TRBD1 as a possible D gene (5 bases). CDR3 length: 15 amino acids. Deletions cut 7 bases from V and 8 bases from J, with 20 bases between. CDR1 is MDHEN and CDR2 is SYDVKM in the germline V gene. CDR3 protein: CASTPGDSPAEKLFF. CDR3 bases: TGTGCCAGCACCCCTGGCGACAGCCCGGCCGAAAAACTGTTTTTT.

V and J are TRBV6-6 and TRBJ2-5; 12 nucleotides line up with TRBD2. The J call may be incorrect, as the DNA end agrees better with TRBJ2-7. The germline V gene has CDR1 MNHNY and CDR2 SVGAGI (reference sequence). This CDR3 has 16 amino acids. CDR3 sequence: CASSLRLAGEPYEQYF. CDR3 nucleotides: TGTGCCAGCAGTCTACGACTAGCGGGGGAACCTTACGAGCAGTACTTC.

This sequence joins TRBV4-1 and TRBJ1-2; maybe TRBD1 (5 bases). Per the germline V gene, CDR1 is MGHRA and CDR2 is YSYEKL. This CDR3 region has 15 residues. The V end lost 1 base, the J end lost 4 bases, and 13 bases lay between the germline ends. Written as DNA, the CDR3 is TGCGCCAGCAGCCAAGGTCGCAGTGACAGCTATGGCTACACCTTC. It yields the protein CASSQGRSDSYGYTF.

The V gene is TRBV19, the J gene TRBJ2-1; D possibly corresponds to TRBD2 (7 bases). The germline V and J ends were trimmed by 6 bases and 0 bases, with 21 bases remaining between them. This CDR3 contains 18 residues. Germline loops: CDR1 LNHDA, CDR2 SQIVND (reference sequence). The CDR3 sequence: CASRGPRRGGASYNEQFF. CDR3 nucleotide sequence: TGTGCCAGTAGAGGGCCCCGGAGGGGGGGCGCCTCCTACAATGAGCAGTTCTTC. Filled out from reference TRBV19 and TRBJ2-1, the complete variable domain reads DGGITQSPKYLFRKEGQNVTLSCEQNLNHDAMYWYRQDPGQGLRLIYYSQIVNDFQKGDIAEGYSVSREKKESFPLTVTSAQKNPTAFYLCASRGPRRGGASYNEQFFGPGTRLTVL.

This sequence joins TRBV11-3 and TRBJ2-7; D gene ambiguous. The germline V gene encodes CDR1 SGHNT and CDR2 YENEEA. V was trimmed by 5 bases and J by 3 bases, leaving 11 bases between them. The CDR3 contains 13 residues. The CDR3 is CASSPNDNYEQYF. The CDR3 region has the DNA TGTGCCAGCAGCCCTAACGACAACTACGAGCAGTACTTC. Full variable domain (outside the CDR3, taken from reference TRBV11-3 and TRBJ2-7): EAGVVQSPRYKIIEKKQPVAFWCNPISGHNTLYWYLQNLGQGPELLIRYENEEAVDDSQLPKDRFSAERLKGVDSTLKIQPAELGDSAVYLCASSPNDNYEQYFGPGTRLTVT.

The chain combines TRBV28 with TRBJ2-2; TRBD2 aligns across 7 bases. CDR3 length: 13 amino acids. The junction had 5 bases not matched to a gene; V was cut back by 6 bases and J by 7 bases. Germline CDR1 reads MDHEN; CDR2 reads SYDVKM. The CDR3 bases are TGTGCCAGCAGACTACCGGGGGGCGGGGAGCTGTTTTTT. It is translated as CASRLPGGGELFF. The variable domain in full, completed from reference TRBV28 and TRBJ2-2, reads DVKVTQSSRYLVKRTGEKVFLECVQDMDHENMFWYRQDPGLGLRLIYFSYDVKMKEKGDIPEGYSVSREKKERFSLILESASTNQTSMYLCASRLPGGGELFFGEGSRLTVL.